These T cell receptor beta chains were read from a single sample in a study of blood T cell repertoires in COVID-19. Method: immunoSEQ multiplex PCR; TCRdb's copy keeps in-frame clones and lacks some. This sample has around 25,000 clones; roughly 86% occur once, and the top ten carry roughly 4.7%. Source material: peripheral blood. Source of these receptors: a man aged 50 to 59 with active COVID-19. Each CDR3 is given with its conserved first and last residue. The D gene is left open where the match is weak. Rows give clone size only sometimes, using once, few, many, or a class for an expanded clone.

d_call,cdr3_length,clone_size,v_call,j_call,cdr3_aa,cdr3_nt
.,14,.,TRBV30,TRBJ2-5,CAWRGGAAKETQYF,TGTGCCTGGAGAGGGGGGGCGGCAAAAGAGACCCAGTACTTC
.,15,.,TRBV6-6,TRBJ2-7,CASSYSQGYSYEQYF,TGTGCCAGCAGTTACTCGCAGGGTTACTCCTACGAGCAGTACTTC
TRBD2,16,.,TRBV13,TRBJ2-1,CASSPGTSGRMNEQFF,TGTGCCAGCAGCCCGGGGACTAGCGGGAGGATGAATGAGCAGTTCTTC
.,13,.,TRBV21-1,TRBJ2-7,CASSKDNSYEQYF,TGTGCCAGCAGCAAAGACAACTCCTACGAGCAGTACTTC
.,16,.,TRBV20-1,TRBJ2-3,CSASSFGRASTDTQYF,TGCAGTGCTAGTTCATTCGGCAGGGCGAGCACAGATACGCAGTATTTT
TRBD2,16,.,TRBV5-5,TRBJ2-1,CASSQPTSGAKNEQFF,TGTGCCAGCAGCCAACCGACTAGCGGGGCCAAGAATGAGCAGTTCTTC
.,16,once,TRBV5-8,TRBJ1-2,CASSFPSQGINYGYTF,TGTGCCAGCAGCTTCCCCTCGCAGGGTATAAACTATGGCTACACCTTC
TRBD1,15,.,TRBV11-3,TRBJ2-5,CASASGQGAEETQYF,TGTGCCAGCGCTTCCGGACAGGGGGCGGAAGAGACCCAGTACTTC
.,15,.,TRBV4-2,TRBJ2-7,CASSQVGYGTYEQYF,TGTGCCAGCAGCCAAGTGGGCTACGGAACTTACGAGCAGTACTTC
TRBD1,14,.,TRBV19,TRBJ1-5,CASNDRERAQPQHF,TGTGCCAGTAACGACAGGGAGAGGGCTCAGCCCCAGCATTTT
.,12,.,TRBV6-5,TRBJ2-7,CATNRVGDEQYF,TGTGCCACAAACAGGGTCGGCGACGAGCAGTACTTC
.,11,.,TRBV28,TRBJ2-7,CASSLGLEQYF,TGTGCCAGCAGTTTAGGACTAGAGCAGTACTTC
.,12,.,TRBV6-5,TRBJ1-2,CASSLGGSGYTF,TGTGCCAGCAGCCTGGGAGGATCGGGCTACACCTTC
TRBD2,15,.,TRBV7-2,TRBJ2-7,CASSRGLAGAGEQYF,TGTGCCAGCAGCCGCGGACTAGCGGGAGCTGGAGAGCAGTACTTC
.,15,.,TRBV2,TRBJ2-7,CASSGGFTGSYEQYF,TGTGCCAGCAGCGGAGGCTTTACAGGGAGCTACGAGCAGTACTTC
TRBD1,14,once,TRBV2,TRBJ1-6,CASSPTGDNSPLHF,TGTGCCAGCAGTCCGACAGGGGATAATTCACCCCTCCACTTT
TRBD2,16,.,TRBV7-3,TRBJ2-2,CASSLPPGGGTGELFF,TGTGCCAGCAGCTTACCACCCGGGGGGGGCACCGGGGAGCTGTTTTTT
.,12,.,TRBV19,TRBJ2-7,CASSTDTYEQYF,TGTGCCAGTAGTACTGACACCTACGAGCAGTACTTC
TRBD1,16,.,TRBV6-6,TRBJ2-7,CASSHQGQDISYEQYF,TGTGCCAGCAGTCACCAGGGACAGGACATATCCTACGAGCAGTACTTC
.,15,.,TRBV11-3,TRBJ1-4,CASSLFGTGNEKLFF,TGTGCCAGCAGCTTATTCGGAACAGGGAATGAAAAACTGTTTTTT
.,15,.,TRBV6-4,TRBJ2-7,CASSRISAVNYEQYF,TGTGCCAGCAGCCGGATTAGCGCGGTGAACTACGAGCAGTACTTC
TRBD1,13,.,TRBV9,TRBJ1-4,CASSVTGDEKLFF,TGTGCCAGCAGCGTAACAGGGGATGAAAAACTGTTTTTT
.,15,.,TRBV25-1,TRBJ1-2,CASSEYQGQGYGYTF,TGTGCCAGCAGTGAATACCAGGGCCAAGGCTATGGCTACACCTTC
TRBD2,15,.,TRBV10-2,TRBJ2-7,CASNPLAGGSYEQYF,TGCGCCAGCAACCCACTAGCGGGGGGCTCCTACGAGCAGTACTTC
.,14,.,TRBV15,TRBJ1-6,CATSLTVLNSPLHF,TGTGCCACCAGCCTAACAGTACTTAATTCACCCCTCCACTTT
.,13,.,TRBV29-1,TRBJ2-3,CSVDQGLTDTQYF,TGCAGCGTTGACCAGGGTCTGACAGATACGCAGTATTTT
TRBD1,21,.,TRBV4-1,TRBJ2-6,CASSRSVPSRTGLYRANVLTF,TGCGCCAGCAGCCGCAGTGTCCCGTCAAGGACAGGCCTTTATAGGGCCAACGTCCTGACTTTC
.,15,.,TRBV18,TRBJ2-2,CASSPVQMVPGELFF,TGTGCCAGCTCACCAGTGCAGATGGTTCCCGGGGAGCTGTTTTTT
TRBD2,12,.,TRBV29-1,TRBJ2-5,CSVETSGETQYF,TGCAGCGTTGAGACTAGCGGAGAGACCCAGTACTTC
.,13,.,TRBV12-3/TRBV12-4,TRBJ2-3,CASSWAVEDTQYF,TGTGCCAGCAGTTGGGCCGTCGAAGATACGCAGTATTTT
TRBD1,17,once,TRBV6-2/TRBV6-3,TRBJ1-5,CASSSRDRVWSNQPQHF,TGTGCCAGCAGCAGCCGGGACAGGGTGTGGAGCAATCAGCCCCAGCATTTT